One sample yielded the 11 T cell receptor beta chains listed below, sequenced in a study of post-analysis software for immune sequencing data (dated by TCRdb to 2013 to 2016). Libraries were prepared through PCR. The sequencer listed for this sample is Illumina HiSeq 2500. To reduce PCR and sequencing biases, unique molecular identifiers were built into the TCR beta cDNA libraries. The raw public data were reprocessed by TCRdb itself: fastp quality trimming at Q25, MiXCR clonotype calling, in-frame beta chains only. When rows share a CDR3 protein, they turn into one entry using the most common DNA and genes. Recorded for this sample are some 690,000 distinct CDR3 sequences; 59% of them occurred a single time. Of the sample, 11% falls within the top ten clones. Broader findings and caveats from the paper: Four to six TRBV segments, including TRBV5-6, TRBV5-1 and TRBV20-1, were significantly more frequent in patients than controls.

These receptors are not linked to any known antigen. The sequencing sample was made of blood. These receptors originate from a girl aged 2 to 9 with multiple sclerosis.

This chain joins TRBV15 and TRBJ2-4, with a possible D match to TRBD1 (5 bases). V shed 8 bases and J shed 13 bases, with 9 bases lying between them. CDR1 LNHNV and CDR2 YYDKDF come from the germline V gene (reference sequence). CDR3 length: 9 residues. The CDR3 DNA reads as TGTGCCACCTTTCCAGGGCAGTACTTC. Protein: CATFPGQYF.

Here the CDR3 DNA reads TGTGCCAGCAGCTTGATCCGGGACACCCAACTCAGGGGCACAGATACGCAGTATTTT. This encodes CASSLIRDTQLRGTDTQYF. The chain is built from TRBV5-6 and TRBJ2-3; possibly TRBD1 for D (6 bases). The germline V gene encodes CDR1 SGHDT and CDR2 YYEEEE. This CDR3 comprises 19 residues. V dropped 1 base and J dropped 1 base, with 22 bases sitting between them.

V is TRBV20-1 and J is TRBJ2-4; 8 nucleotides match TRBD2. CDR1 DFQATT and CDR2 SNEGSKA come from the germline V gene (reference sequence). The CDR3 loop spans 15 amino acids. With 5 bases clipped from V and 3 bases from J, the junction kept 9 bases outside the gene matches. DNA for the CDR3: TGCAGTGCTTCCCAGCCGGGGGGGGACAAAAACATTCAGTACTTC. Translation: CSASQPGGDKNIQYF.

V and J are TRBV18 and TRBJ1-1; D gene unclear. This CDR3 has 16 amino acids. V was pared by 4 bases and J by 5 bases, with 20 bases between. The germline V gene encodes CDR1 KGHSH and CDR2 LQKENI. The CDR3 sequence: CASSLHRTLWGTEAFF. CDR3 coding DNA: TGTGCCAGCTCACTGCATCGGACTCTTTGGGGAACTGAAGCTTTCTTT.

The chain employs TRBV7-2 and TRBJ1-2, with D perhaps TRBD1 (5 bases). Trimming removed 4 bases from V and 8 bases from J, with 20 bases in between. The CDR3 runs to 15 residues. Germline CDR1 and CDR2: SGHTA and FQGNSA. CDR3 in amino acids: CASSSSGTPTKGYTF. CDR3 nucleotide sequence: TGTGCCAGCAGCTCCTCCGGGACGCCCACTAAGGGCTACACCTTC. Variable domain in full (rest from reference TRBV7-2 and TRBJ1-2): GAGVSQSPSNKVTEKGKDVELRCDPISGHTALYWYRQSLGQGLEFLIYFQGNSAPDKSGLPSDRFSAERTGGSVSTLTIQRTQQEDSAVYLCASSSSGTPTKGYTFGSGTRLTVV.

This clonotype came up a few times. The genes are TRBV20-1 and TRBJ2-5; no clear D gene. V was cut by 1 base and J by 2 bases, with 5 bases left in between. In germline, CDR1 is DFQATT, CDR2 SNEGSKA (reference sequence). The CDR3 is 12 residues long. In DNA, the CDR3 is TGCAGTGCTAGAGGTGGACAAGAGACCCAGTACTTC. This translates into CSARGGQETQYF.

The CDR3 coding sequence is TGCGCCAGCAGCCAAAAGGTATGGGGCGCTGACTATGGCTACACCTTC. Its translation is CASSQKVWGADYGYTF. The gene calls are TRBV5-1 and TRBJ1-2, with D tentatively TRBD1 (5 bases). CDR3 size: 16 residues. Trimming shortened V by 4 bases and J by 3 bases, and 19 bases separated the two germline ends. The V gene's germline CDR1 is SGHRS and CDR2 YFSETQ.

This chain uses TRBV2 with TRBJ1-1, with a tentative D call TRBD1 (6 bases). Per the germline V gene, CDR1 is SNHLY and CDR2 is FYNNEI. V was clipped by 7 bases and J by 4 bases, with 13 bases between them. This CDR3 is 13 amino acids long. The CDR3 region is CASTLGQSTEAFF. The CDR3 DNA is TGTGCCAGCACCCTCGGACAGAGCACTGAAGCTTTCTTT.

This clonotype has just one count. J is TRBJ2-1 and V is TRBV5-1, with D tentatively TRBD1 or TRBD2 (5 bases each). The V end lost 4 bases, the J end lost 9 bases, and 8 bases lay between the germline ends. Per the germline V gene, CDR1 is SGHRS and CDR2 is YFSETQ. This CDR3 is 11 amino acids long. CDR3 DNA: TGCGCCAGCAGCATGGGGACTGAGCAGTTCTTC. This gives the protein CASSMGTEQFF.

As DNA, the CDR3 is TGTGCCAGCAGTGACCCTTTGCGGGAGCAGTACTTC. It specifies CASSDPLREQYF. The chain combines TRBV6-4 with TRBJ2-7; D remains ambiguous. Germline values: CDR1 MRHNA, CDR2 SNTAGT. V was trimmed by 2 bases and J by 7 bases, leaving 9 bases between them. The CDR3 is made up of 12 amino acids.

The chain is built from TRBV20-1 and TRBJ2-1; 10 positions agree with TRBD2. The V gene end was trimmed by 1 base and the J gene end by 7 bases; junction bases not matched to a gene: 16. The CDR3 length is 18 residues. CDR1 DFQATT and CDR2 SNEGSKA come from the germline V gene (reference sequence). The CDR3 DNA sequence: TGCAGTGCTAGAGCCTCATTTGGCCTAGCGGGGGAGAGGAATGAGCAGTTCTTC. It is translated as CSARASFGLAGERNEQFF.